Listed here are 19 T cell receptor beta chains from one sample, sequenced in a study of cytomegalovirus exposure and HLA in healthy donors (dated by TCRdb to about 2017). Libraries were made using the immunoSEQ multiplex PCR assay. The multiplex PCR relied on a mix of 60 forward primers for TCR Vbeta segments and 13 reverse primers for TCR Jbeta segments. TCRdb took this table from immuneACCESS and kept in-frame rearrangements with V and J called. Such tables lack part of the clones; where checked against another copy, unresolved V genes explain under half of the gap, and the rest is unexplained. This sample has about 160,000 clones in its table, and around 81% of those were observed once. Around 14% of the sample is held by the ten biggest clonotypes. Material: PBMCs. The receptors here all came from a woman aged 45-59 years in good health and CMV-seronegative.

The CDR3 protein is CASSQRVDGSPLHF. In DNA form, the CDR3 reads TGTGCCAGCAGTCAGCGTGTGGATGGTTCACCCCTCCACTTT. This chain joins TRBV2 and TRBJ1-6, with D hard to call. With 5 bases removed from V and 9 bases from J, the gap between germline ends came to 14 bases. The length of the CDR3 is 14 residues. Germline V gives CDR1 SNHLY, CDR2 FYNNEI.

The chain couples TRBV18 to TRBJ1-4; unclear D gene. V lost 5 bases and J 2 bases, leaving 9 bases between the germline ends. CDR1 and CDR2 (germline): KGHSH, LQKENI. The CDR3 loop spans 14 amino acids. The CDR3 region is CASSSTGTNEKLFF. CDR3 coding DNA: TGTGCCAGCTCATCTACGGGGACTAATGAAAAACTGTTTTTT.

The rearrangement links TRBV6-5 to TRBJ2-7; tentatively, D is TRBD2 (6 bases). Germline V gives CDR1 MNHEY, CDR2 SVGAGI. V was clipped by 6 bases and J by 5 bases, with 17 bases between them. This CDR3 has 14 amino acids. The CDR3 region has the DNA TGTGCCAGCAGATCCACGGGAGTCAGTGACGAGCAGTACTTC. Amino acid sequence: CASRSTGVSDEQYF.

Remarks on this clone: Additional DNA sequences in this sample encode the identical CDR3. The chain employs TRBV28 and TRBJ2-7; D unclear. V lost 2 bases to trimming and J lost 0 bases, with 5 bases between them. CDR1 and CDR2 from the germline V gene are MDHEN and SYDVKM. The CDR3 consists of 13 residues. Here the CDR3 DNA reads TGTGCCAGCAGTTTAACAGCCTCCTACGAGCAGTACTTC. Translated: CASSLTASYEQYF.

The chain employs TRBV15 and TRBJ1-2; 8 nucleotides match TRBD1. J gave up 2 bases and V 9 bases, and 5 bases lay outside the gene matches. Germline V lookup: CDR1 LNHNV, CDR2 YYDKDF (reference sequence). The CDR3 is made up of 13 amino acids. Written as DNA, the CDR3 is TGTGCCACGGGGGACAGGACCAACTATGGCTACACCTTC. Translating gives CATGDRTNYGYTF.

The genes are TRBV11-2 and TRBJ2-4, with 15 bases identical to TRBD2. Germline V gene lookup returns CDR1 SGHAT and CDR2 FQNNGV. J gave up 8 bases and V 5 bases, and 10 bases lay outside the gene matches. This CDR3 is built from 17 residues. The CDR3 DNA sequence: TGTGCCAGCAGCACTTGGACTAGCGGGAGGGGGAGTGACATTCAGTACTTC. Translating it yields CASSTWTSGRGSDIQYF.

V usage is TRBV27 and J usage is TRBJ1-2, with TRBD1 matching 8 bases. Germline V gene data show CDR1 as MNHEY and CDR2 as SMNVEV (reference sequence). Losses at the gene ends were 3 bases for V and 4 bases for J; bases not matched to a gene: 7. The CDR3 extends over 15 amino acids. The DNA of the CDR3 is TGTGCCAGCAGTTTTCAGGGGGCGAGTGGCTATGGCTACACCTTC. As protein: CASSFQGASGYGYTF.

V gene TRBV28 combines with J gene TRBJ1-3, with D hard to call. This CDR3 spans 14 amino acids. Germline lookup yields CDR1 MDHEN and CDR2 SYDVKM. Trimming left V 3 bases short and J 7 bases short, with 13 bases between. CDR3 amino acids: CASSFVSGQNTIYF. The DNA of the CDR3 is TGTGCCAGCAGTTTCGTTAGCGGCCAGAACACCATATATTTT.

This chain joins TRBV9 and TRBJ2-1, with D tentatively TRBD1 (5 bases). The CDR3 loop spans 16 amino acids. The germline V and J ends were trimmed by 4 bases and 4 bases, with 18 bases remaining between them. Germline lookup yields CDR1 SGDLS and CDR2 YYNGEE. The CDR3 loop is CASSKWGGLSYNEQFF. In DNA form, the CDR3 reads TGTGCCAGCAGCAAGTGGGGCGGCCTCTCTTACAATGAGCAGTTCTTC.

This sequence joins TRBV28 and TRBJ2-3; the match to TRBD2 covers 8 bases. This CDR3 region has 16 residues. The V and J ends lost 3 bases and 3 bases, in that order; junction bases with no gene match: 8. Germline V gives CDR1 MDHEN, CDR2 SYDVKM. In DNA, the CDR3 is TGTGCCAGCAGTTTTTCAGCGGGAGTAGGTACAGATACGCAGTATTTT. Amino acid sequence: CASSFSAGVGTDTQYF. Using reference TRBV28 and TRBJ2-3 for the parts outside the CDR3, the full variable domain is DVKVTQSSRYLVKRTGEKVFLECVQDMDHENMFWYRQDPGLGLRLIYFSYDVKMKEKGDIPEGYSVSREKKERFSLILESASTNQTSMYLCASSFSAGVGTDTQYFGPGTRLTVL.

This clone turned up a few times. The rearrangement links TRBV7-2 to TRBJ2-1; tentatively, D is TRBD1 (6 bases). The germline V gene encodes CDR1 SGHTA and CDR2 FQGNSA. Trimming left V 5 bases short and J 0 bases short, with 17 bases between. This CDR3 contains 17 residues. The CDR3 coding sequence is TGTGCCAGCAGCCCAGACAGGTCCTTAAGCTCCTACAATGAGCAGTTCTTC. It is translated as CASSPDRSLSSYNEQFF.

This clone has just a few counts. The V call is TRBV5-1, the J call TRBJ2-4; TRBD2 matches at 9 bases. Losses at the gene ends were 3 bases for V and 8 bases for J; bases not matched to a gene: 6. Germline V gene lookup returns CDR1 SGHRS and CDR2 YFSETQ. The CDR3 totals 14 residues. The CDR3 DNA is TGCGCCAGCAGCTCGGGACTAGCTAGGGACATTCAGTACTTC. Translating gives CASSSGLARDIQYF.

The CDR3 here is CASSFSGGSYEQYF. In DNA form, the CDR3 reads TGTGCCAGCTCATTTAGCGGGGGATCCTACGAGCAGTACTTC. The chain uses TRBV18 and TRBJ2-7, with TRBD2 matching over 9 bases. Germline CDR1 KGHSH, CDR2 LQKENI. The CDR3 has 14 residues. V lost 5 bases to trimming and J lost 1 base; unmatched junction nucleotides: 3.

The gene calls are TRBV13 and TRBJ1-1, with D perhaps matching TRBD1 (5 bases). The CDR3 runs 14 residues. From germline, CDR1 is PRHDT and CDR2 FYEKMQ (reference sequence). Trimming removed 5 bases from V and 3 bases from J, with 13 bases in between. The CDR3 sequence: CASSLDSAHTEAFF. The DNA of the CDR3 is TGTGCCAGCAGCCTCGACAGTGCCCACACTGAAGCTTTCTTT.

The chain combines TRBV27 with TRBJ1-6; no definite D call. This CDR3 is 14 amino acids long. The germline V and J ends were trimmed by 3 bases and 1 base, with 4 bases remaining between them. In germline, CDR1 is MNHEY, CDR2 SMNVEV (reference sequence). Here the CDR3 reads CASSLRSYNSPLHF. The CDR3 DNA reads as TGTGCCAGCAGTTTGAGGTCCTATAATTCACCCCTCCACTTT.

The chain recombines TRBV5-1 with TRBJ1-3; the D gene is possibly TRBD1 (6 bases). This CDR3 contains 16 residues. The V gene lost 4 bases and the J gene lost 1 base, with 15 bases spanning the gap. CDR1 is SGHRS, CDR2 YFSETQ, per germline. The DNA of the CDR3 is TGCGCCAGCAGCGAAAGGGCGGGGGCATCTGGAAACACCATATATTTT. This encodes CASSERAGASGNTIYF.

The chain recombines TRBV19 with TRBJ1-2; D remains ambiguous. Germline CDR1 is LNHDA and CDR2 is SQIVND (reference sequence). This CDR3 is built from 13 residues. Trimming removed 4 bases from V and 13 bases from J, with 19 bases in between. In nucleotides, the CDR3 is TGTGCCAGTAGTAATCTGATGACTGATGGGTGCACCTTC. Its protein is CASSNLMTDGCTF.

This clone was observed once. The rearrangement joins TRBV5-4 to TRBJ2-5; no definite D call. Per the germline V gene, CDR1 is SGHNT and CDR2 is YYREEE (reference sequence). The CDR3 contains 11 residues. V was clipped by 1 base and J by 10 bases, with 8 bases between them. The CDR3 nucleotides read TGTGCCAGCAGCTTGACGGTGGTCCAGTACTTC. Translation gives CASSLTVVQYF.

The chain joins TRBV29-1 to TRBJ2-2, with D possibly being TRBD1 (6 bases). The germline V and J ends were trimmed by 5 bases and 4 bases, with 8 bases remaining between them. The CDR3 is 12 amino acids. Looked up from germline, CDR1 is SQVTM and CDR2 is ANQGSEA. CDR3 DNA sequence: TGCAGCGTTCTCAGGGGCACCGGGGAGCTGTTTTTT. Translated: CSVLRGTGELFF.